This is a list of T cell receptor beta chains from one sample in a study of CD8+ T cells in alopecia areata. Assay: immunoSEQ multiplex PCR; the TCRdb copy retains only in-frame clones and omits some. The repertoire holds roughly 200,000 clones, with roughly 56% as singletons. The sample was CD8+ T cells sorted from blood. The receptors were gathered from a human donor in good health. CDR3s include the opening cysteine and the closing phenylalanine or tryptophan. D genes are given only for firm matches. Size is omitted from some rows. Given values are once, few, many or a class for expanded clones.

V gene: TRBV11-2; clone size: .; D gene: .; J gene: TRBJ1-2; CDR3 DNA: TGTGCCAGCAGCACCTCGCTAGCTTTCGGTGGCTACACCTTC; CDR3 protein: CASSTSLAFGGYTF
V gene: TRBV2; clone size: .; D gene: TRBD1; J gene: TRBJ1-2; CDR3 DNA: TGTGCCAGTGAGGGACAGGACCTTTACTATGGCTACACCTTC; CDR3 protein: CASEGQDLYYGYTF
V gene: TRBV13; clone size: .; D gene: .; J gene: TRBJ2-2; CDR3 DNA: TGTGCCAGCAGCTTAGGTACTGGGGAGCTGTTTTTT; CDR3 protein: CASSLGTGELFF
V gene: TRBV5-1; clone size: .; D gene: .; J gene: TRBJ1-1; CDR3 DNA: TGCGCCAGCAGCTTGGCAGGAGAAGCTTTCTTT; CDR3 protein: CASSLAGEAFF
V gene: TRBV29-1; clone size: .; D gene: .; J gene: TRBJ1-1; CDR3 DNA: TGCAGCGTTGACACCCTGGGGACTGAAGCTTTCTTT; CDR3 protein: CSVDTLGTEAFF
V gene: TRBV9; clone size: few; D gene: .; J gene: TRBJ1-5; CDR3 DNA: TGTGCCAGCAGCGTTGATGGGGCCAGCAATCAGCCCCAGCATTTT; CDR3 protein: CASSVDGASNQPQHF
V gene: TRBV7-9; clone size: .; D gene: TRBD1; J gene: TRBJ2-5; CDR3 DNA: TGTGCCATGCCGGGACAGGGGGCGGAGGAGACCCAGTACTTC; CDR3 protein: CAMPGQGAEETQYF
V gene: TRBV29-1; clone size: .; D gene: .; J gene: TRBJ1-1; CDR3 DNA: TGCAGCGTTCCAGGGAACACTGAAGCTTTCTTT; CDR3 protein: CSVPGNTEAFF
V gene: TRBV16; clone size: few; D gene: .; J gene: TRBJ1-1; CDR3 DNA: TGTGCCAGCAGCCAATCAGGCAGGATGAACACTGAAGCTTTCTTT; CDR3 protein: CASSQSGRMNTEAFF
V gene: TRBV7-2; clone size: .; D gene: TRBD2; J gene: TRBJ2-3; CDR3 DNA: TGTGCCAGCAGCTTAGAAGGCGGGGGGGCTTCTGATACGCAGTATTTT; CDR3 protein: CASSLEGGGASDTQYF
V gene: TRBV2; clone size: .; D gene: TRBD1; J gene: TRBJ2-2; CDR3 DNA: TGTGCCAGCAGTCCGACTCTCAGGGGGTCCGGGGAGCTGTTTTTT; CDR3 protein: CASSPTLRGSGELFF
V gene: TRBV5-1; clone size: .; D gene: .; J gene: TRBJ1-1; CDR3 DNA: TGCGCCAGCAGCTTGCCTCCGCAGAATGAAGCTTTCTTT; CDR3 protein: CASSLPPQNEAFF
V gene: TRBV7-9; clone size: .; D gene: .; J gene: TRBJ2-7; CDR3 DNA: TGTGCCAGCAGCGCCCAGTCCTACGAGCAGTACTTC; CDR3 protein: CASSAQSYEQYF
V gene: TRBV5-6; clone size: .; D gene: .; J gene: TRBJ1-1; CDR3 DNA: TGTGCCAGCAGCTTGGGGGCGAACACTGAAGCTTTCTTT; CDR3 protein: CASSLGANTEAFF
V gene: TRBV15; clone size: .; D gene: .; J gene: TRBJ1-2; CDR3 DNA: TGTGCCACCGGGGTAGCGGGGATCGGCTACACCTTC; CDR3 protein: CATGVAGIGYTF
V gene: TRBV7-9; clone size: .; D gene: TRBD2; J gene: TRBJ2-1; CDR3 DNA: TGTGCCAGCAGCTCAGGCCTCAGCGGGGGCCGCTACAATGAGCAGTTCTTC; CDR3 protein: CASSSGLSGGRYNEQFF
V gene: TRBV7-6; clone size: .; D gene: .; J gene: TRBJ2-3; CDR3 DNA: TGTGCCAGCAGCTTACTAGGGGCTAGCACAGATACGCAGTATTTT; CDR3 protein: CASSLLGASTDTQYF
V gene: TRBV30; clone size: .; D gene: .; J gene: TRBJ1-2; CDR3 DNA: TGTGCCTGGAGTGTCCCCGGACATGGCTACACCTTC; CDR3 protein: CAWSVPGHGYTF
V gene: TRBV7-8; clone size: few; D gene: .; J gene: TRBJ1-2; CDR3 DNA: TGTGCCAGCAGCCACGGACCTCCCTCTAACTATGGCTACACCTTC; CDR3 protein: CASSHGPPSNYGYTF
V gene: TRBV27; clone size: .; D gene: .; J gene: TRBJ1-6; CDR3 DNA: TGTGCCAGCAGTTTATCCCCCGGGGGGCCACCCCTCCACTTT; CDR3 protein: CASSLSPGGPPLHF
V gene: TRBV30; clone size: .; D gene: .; J gene: TRBJ1-1; CDR3 DNA: TGTGCCTGGAACCCCCAGGACGGTGAAGCTTTCTTT; CDR3 protein: CAWNPQDGEAFF
V gene: TRBV5-4; clone size: .; D gene: .; J gene: TRBJ1-2; CDR3 DNA: TGTGCCAGCAGCTCCCGGGAGAGCGGCGGCTACACCTTC; CDR3 protein: CASSSRESGGYTF
V gene: TRBV29-1; clone size: .; D gene: .; J gene: TRBJ2-7; CDR3 DNA: TGCAGCGTTGGGGGCTCCTACGAGCAGTACTTC; CDR3 protein: CSVGGSYEQYF
V gene: TRBV20-1; clone size: few; D gene: .; J gene: TRBJ1-2; CDR3 DNA: TGCAGTTCGGACAGAAACTATGGCTACACCTTC; CDR3 protein: CSSDRNYGYTF
V gene: TRBV4-1; clone size: few; D gene: .; J gene: TRBJ1-2; CDR3 DNA: TGCGCCAGCAGCCAACTGGGGCTAGCTAACTATGGCTACACCTTC; CDR3 protein: CASSQLGLANYGYTF
V gene: TRBV2; clone size: .; D gene: .; J gene: TRBJ2-7; CDR3 DNA: TGTGCCAGCAGAAGTCAGGCAGGACAATCCTACGAGCAGTACTTC; CDR3 protein: CASRSQAGQSYEQYF
V gene: TRBV7-9; clone size: few; D gene: .; J gene: TRBJ1-2; CDR3 DNA: TGTGCCAGCAGCCCCTCCCTACAGGGCGCTATGGGGTATGGCTACACCTTC; CDR3 protein: CASSPSLQGAMGYGYTF
V gene: TRBV30; clone size: .; D gene: .; J gene: TRBJ2-1; CDR3 DNA: TGTGCCTGGAGTGTACGCGGGGATGAGCAGTTCTTC; CDR3 protein: CAWSVRGDEQFF
V gene: TRBV6-5; clone size: .; D gene: .; J gene: TRBJ1-4; CDR3 DNA: TGTGCCAGCAGTTACATTGGATACGAACTGTTTTTT; CDR3 protein: CASSYIGYELFF
V gene: TRBV9; clone size: once; D gene: .; J gene: TRBJ1-4; CDR3 DNA: TGTGCCAGCCAAACCGGGCAGGGGACTAATGAAAAACTGTTTTTT; CDR3 protein: CASQTGQGTNEKLFF
V gene: TRBV13; clone size: few; D gene: .; J gene: TRBJ2-7; CDR3 DNA: TGTGCCAGCAGCTCGAACTCCTACGAGCAGTACTTC; CDR3 protein: CASSSNSYEQYF
V gene: TRBV14; clone size: .; D gene: .; J gene: TRBJ2-7; CDR3 DNA: TGTGCCAGCAGCTTGGCCCTTCACGAGCAGTACTTC; CDR3 protein: CASSLALHEQYF
V gene: TRBV4-1; clone size: .; D gene: TRBD1; J gene: TRBJ1-2; CDR3 DNA: TGCGCCAGCAGCCATCCCAGGACAGGGACCAACTATGGCTACACCTTC; CDR3 protein: CASSHPRTGTNYGYTF
V gene: TRBV19; clone size: .; D gene: TRBD1; J gene: TRBJ1-1; CDR3 DNA: TGTGCCAGTAGTAGACAGGGGGCGCAAACTGAAGCTTTCTTT; CDR3 protein: CASSRQGAQTEAFF
V gene: TRBV13; clone size: once; D gene: TRBD1; J gene: TRBJ2-7; CDR3 DNA: TGTGCCAGCAGCCCCGGACAGGGGGACTACGAGCAGTACTTC; CDR3 protein: CASSPGQGDYEQYF
V gene: TRBV7-9; clone size: .; D gene: .; J gene: TRBJ2-7; CDR3 DNA: TGTGCCAGCAGCTTATCCGCGGGAAAATACGAGCAGTACTTC; CDR3 protein: CASSLSAGKYEQYF
V gene: TRBV5-1; clone size: .; D gene: TRBD1; J gene: TRBJ1-1; CDR3 DNA: TGCGCCAGCAGCATATCAGGGGGCGGAACTGAAGCTTTCTTT; CDR3 protein: CASSISGGGTEAFF